The 32 T cell receptor beta chains reported below all come from one sample, sequenced in a study of blood T cell repertoires in COVID-19. Data came from immunoSEQ multiplex PCR; TCRdb stores just in-frame clones and leaves some out. Of approximately 330,000 clones in the sample, around nine tenths are singletons; the top ten hold roughly a tenth. Sequenced material: PBMCs or T cells enriched from blood (not recorded which). These receptors were obtained from a woman in her 30s who had recovered from COVID-19.

The chain carries TRBV15 and TRBJ1-3; 7 nucleotides match TRBD1. The CDR3 covers 18 residues. V lost 3 bases to trimming and J lost 3 bases; unmatched junction nucleotides: 14. Germline CDR1 reads LNHNV; CDR2 reads YYDKDF (reference sequence). The CDR3 bases are TGTGCCACCAGCAGCACGACAGGGCGGGCTTCTGGTGGAAACACCATATATTTT. This translates into CATSSTTGRASGGNTIYF.

The chain links TRBV3-1 (or the pseudogene TRBV3-2) to TRBJ2-1; tentatively, D is TRBD2 (5 bases). V was clipped by 1 base and J by 9 bases, with 13 bases between them. The CDR3 length is 14 residues. Germline assignment: CDR1 LGHDT and CDR2 YNNKEL (reference sequence). CDR3 DNA: TGTGCCAGCAGCCAAGCTCCGGGGATTGGTGAGCAGTTCTTC. This translates into CASSQAPGIGEQFF.

This sequence joins TRBV2 and TRBJ2-7; perhaps TRBD2 as D (6 bases). The V end was cut by 7 bases, the J end by 2 bases, with 15 bases between. The germline V gene has CDR1 SNHLY and CDR2 FYNNEI. This CDR3 has 14 residues. Written as DNA, the CDR3 is TGTGCCAGCAACATCGCCGGGGGTACCTACGAGCAGTACTTC. This encodes CASNIAGGTYEQYF.

The chain couples TRBV28 to TRBJ2-7; 7 nucleotides match TRBD2. This CDR3 has 14 amino acids. The J segment lost 3 bases and the V segment lost 6 bases, leaving 8 bases of the junction unmatched. CDR1 is MDHEN and CDR2 is SYDVKM in the germline V gene. CDR3 amino acids: CASRLWGGVYEQYF. The CDR3 DNA reads TGTGCCAGCAGACTATGGGGGGGTGTCTACGAGCAGTACTTC. Looking up the rest from reference TRBV28 and TRBJ2-7 gives the full variable domain: DVKVTQSSRYLVKRTGEKVFLECVQDMDHENMFWYRQDPGLGLRLIYFSYDVKMKEKGDIPEGYSVSREKKERFSLILESASTNQTSMYLCASRLWGGVYEQYFGPGTRLTVT.

The CDR3 reads CASSARVAKNIQYF. The CDR3 bases are TGTGCCAGCAGCGCGAGGGTAGCCAAAAACATTCAGTACTTC. V is TRBV6-5 and J is TRBJ2-4; D is perhaps TRBD2 (5 bases). Germline V lookup: CDR1 MNHEY, CDR2 SVGAGI. The V and J ends lost 6 bases and 0 bases respectively, with 9 bases between them. CDR3 length: 14 amino acids.

This rearrangement joins TRBV5-6 to TRBJ2-7, with D possibly being TRBD2 (6 bases). The CDR3 totals 12 residues. The germline V gene encodes CDR1 SGHDT and CDR2 YYEEEE. V dropped 0 bases and J dropped 6 bases, with 7 bases sitting between them. CDR3 bases: TGTGCCAGCAGCTTGGACGGGGGCGAGCAGTACTTC. It translates to CASSLDGGEQYF.

As to this clone: An end of the junction does not agree with germline; a read error may underlie this. V is TRBV6-4 and J is TRBJ1-4; weak D call: TRBD1 (5 bases). Germline V gene data show CDR1 as MRHNA and CDR2 as SNTAGT. The CDR3 is 12 amino acids. In DNA form, the CDR3 reads TGTGCCAGCAGTGACTCGGGCAGGGCGAAGCGTTTT. Protein: CASSDSGRAKRF.

The count of this clone is one. V usage is TRBV30 and J usage is TRBJ1-5; 8 nucleotides align to TRBD1. CDR3 length equals 13 residues. Germline V lookup: CDR1 GTSNPN, CDR2 SVGIG (reference sequence). Trimming cost V 3 bases and J 7 bases; bases outside gene matches: 5. Here the CDR3 reads CAWRMAGGQPQHF. The DNA for the CDR3 is TGTGCCTGGAGGATGGCAGGGGGCCAGCCCCAGCATTTT.

The rearrangement uses TRBV19 and TRBJ1-1, with D maybe TRBD1 (5 bases). V shed 2 bases and J shed 3 bases, with 10 bases lying between them. Germline V gives CDR1 LNHDA, CDR2 SQIVND (reference sequence). The CDR3 contains 14 residues. CDR3 amino acids: CASSIRPGDTEAFF. CDR3 nucleotides: TGTGCCAGTAGTATACGACCGGGGGACACTGAAGCTTTCTTT.

J is TRBJ2-5 and V is TRBV19; D possibly corresponds to TRBD1 (5 bases). CDR1 and CDR2 (germline): LNHDA, SQIVND (reference sequence). The ends were cut back, 7 bases at V and 2 bases at J, with 17 bases in the middle. The length of the CDR3 is 15 residues. The CDR3 loop is CASTPVYTGQETQYF. In DNA form, the CDR3 reads TGTGCCAGTACCCCAGTCTACACAGGACAAGAGACCCAGTACTTC.

The chain couples TRBV4-1 to TRBJ2-7; no reliable D call. Looked up from germline, CDR1 is MGHRA and CDR2 is YSYEKL. There are 13 residues in the CDR3. V was shortened by 4 bases and J by 2 bases, with 9 bases between the two germline ends. As DNA, the CDR3 is TGCGCCAGCAGCCTTTCCCTCCCCTACGAGCAGTACTTC. This sequence encodes CASSLSLPYEQYF.

The rearrangement joins TRBV5-5 to TRBJ2-1; 8 bases map to TRBD1. The junction had 5 bases not matched to a gene; V was cut back by 2 bases and J by 7 bases. CDR1 SGHKS and CDR2 YYEKEE come from the germline V gene (reference sequence). The CDR3 is made up of 14 amino acids. In DNA, the CDR3 is TGTGCCAGCAGCTTCAGGACAGGGATAAATGAGCAGTTCTTC. It translates to CASSFRTGINEQFF. Filled out from reference TRBV5-5 and TRBJ2-1, the complete variable domain reads DAGVTQSPTHLIKTRGQQVTLRCSPISGHKSVSWYQQVLGQGPQFIFQYYEKEERGRGNFPDRFSARQFPNYSSELNVNALLLGDSALYLCASSFRTGINEQFFGPGTRLTVL.

This sequence joins TRBV6-1 and TRBJ1-1, with 7 bases identical to TRBD1. The CDR3 consists of 14 residues. CDR1 MNHNS and CDR2 SASEGT come from the germline V gene. The trim removed 5 bases at V and 5 bases at J, leaving 8 bases unmatched. The DNA for the CDR3 is TGTGCCAGCAGTTATTCCGGGACAGAGACTGAAGCTTTCTTT. Protein product: CASSYSGTETEAFF.

The chain carries TRBV3-1 (or the pseudogene TRBV3-2) and TRBJ1-6, with D unclear. This CDR3 is built from 13 residues. V was clipped by 4 bases and J by 14 bases, with 15 bases between them. Per germline, CDR1 LGHDT and CDR2 YNNKEL (reference sequence). CDR3 in DNA: TGTGCCAGCAGCCGTATGGAGAGGCGAGCCCTCCACTTT. Translating it yields CASSRMERRALHF.

This chain connects TRBV27 to TRBJ2-1; TRBD2 aligns across 9 bases. With V trimmed by 5 bases and J by 0 bases, 8 bases remained unmatched. In germline, CDR1 is MNHEY, CDR2 SMNVEV (reference sequence). The CDR3 sequence is 17 residues long. CDR3 DNA: TGTGCCAGCAGTACGACTAGCGGCGTCAGCTCCTACAATGAGCAGTTCTTC. Amino acid sequence: CASSTTSGVSSYNEQFF.

This clone occurred once. J is TRBJ2-3 and V is TRBV9; 11 nucleotides match TRBD2. The V segment lost 0 bases and the J segment 3 bases; nucleotides outside the gene matches: 6. CDR1 and CDR2 from the germline V gene are SGDLS and YYNGEE. The length of the CDR3 is 17 residues. Written as DNA, the CDR3 is TGTGCCAGCAGCGTAGGGGCTAGCGGGAGGATAACAGATACGCAGTATTTT. Protein: CASSVGASGRITDTQYF.

The V gene is TRBV28, the J gene TRBJ1-5, with a possible D match to TRBD1 (5 bases). CDR3 length: 12 residues. The germline CDR1 and CDR2 sequences are MDHEN and SYDVKM. Trimming removed 8 bases at V and 5 bases at J, with 10 bases between. The CDR3, as DNA: TGTGCCAGCGGGGGGAGCCATCAGCCCCAGCATTTT. Amino acids: CASGGSHQPQHF. Full variable domain (rest looked up from reference TRBV28 and TRBJ1-5): DVKVTQSSRYLVKRTGEKVFLECVQDMDHENMFWYRQDPGLGLRLIYFSYDVKMKEKGDIPEGYSVSREKKERFSLILESASTNQTSMYLCASGGSHQPQHFGDGTRLSIL.

The gene calls are TRBV7-8 and TRBJ1-1, with D hard to call. The CDR3 extends over 14 amino acids. CDR1 and CDR2 from the germline V gene are SGHVS and FQNEAQ. Trimming stripped 1 base from V and 1 base from J, with 7 bases between. CDR3 coding DNA: TGTGCCAGCAGCTTAGTTTGGCCGAACACTGAAGCTTTCTTT. Translation: CASSLVWPNTEAFF.

V usage is TRBV29-1 and J usage is TRBJ2-7; TRBD1 matches 10 bases. The CDR3 spans 16 residues. Germline V gene sequence: CDR1 SQVTM, CDR2 ANQGSEA. The V and J ends lost 1 base and 2 bases, in that order; junction bases with no gene match: 8. DNA for the CDR3: TGCAGCGTTGAAGGGGGGATCGACAGGGGGCCCTACGAGCAGTACTTC. Amino acid sequence: CSVEGGIDRGPYEQYF.

This sequence joins TRBV3-1 (or the pseudogene TRBV3-2) and TRBJ1-3; D not resolved. Between the trimmed V and J ends, which lost 0 bases and 0 bases, there was a span of 15 bases. CDR3 size: 18 residues. Germline CDR1 LGHDT, CDR2 YNNKEL (reference sequence). The CDR3: CASSQESHRFISGNTIYF. The CDR3 DNA reads as TGTGCCAGCAGCCAAGAATCTCACAGATTTATCTCTGGAAACACCATATATTTT.

The V call is TRBV5-1, the J call TRBJ2-3; D uncertain. The CDR3 has 15 amino acids. The germline gives CDR1 SGHRS, CDR2 YFSETQ. Trimming pared 0 bases from V and 2 bases from J, leaving 10 bases between. Here the CDR3 reads CASSLDRVDTDTQYF. CDR3 in DNA: TGCGCCAGCAGCTTGGATCGGGTCGACACAGATACGCAGTATTTT.

The rearrangement joins TRBV5-6 to TRBJ1-6; 10 nucleotides agree with TRBD1. Per the germline V gene, CDR1 is SGHDT and CDR2 is YYEEEE. Losses at the gene ends were 4 bases for V and 4 bases for J; bases not matched to a gene: 2. This CDR3 has 15 residues. The CDR3 coding sequence is TGTGCCAGCAGCCGACAGGGGGCTTATAATTCACCCCTCCACTTT. Its protein is CASSRQGAYNSPLHF.

The chain carries TRBV7-2 and TRBJ1-2, with a weak D call TRBD1 (5 bases). Germline CDR1 reads SGHTA; CDR2 reads FQGNSA. The V gene lost 8 bases and the J gene lost 2 bases, with 12 bases spanning the gap. The length of the CDR3 is 13 residues. The CDR3: CASAPRVNYGYTF. CDR3 sequence (DNA): TGTGCCAGCGCCCCCAGGGTAAACTATGGCTACACCTTC.

J is TRBJ1-5 and V is TRBV24-1; TRBD1 matches 7 bases. The CDR3 is 15 residues long. Germline V gives CDR1 KGHDR, CDR2 SFDVKD. Unmatched junction bases numbered 7, after V lost 3 bases and J lost 6 bases. The chain's CDR3 is CATSDPGGLGQPQHF. Written as DNA, the CDR3 is TGTGCCACCAGTGATCCAGGGGGTTTGGGTCAGCCCCAGCATTTT.

This chain joins TRBV6-5 and TRBJ2-1; 10 bases are a match to TRBD1. Germline assignment: CDR1 MNHEY and CDR2 SVGAGI. After removal of 2 bases from V and 8 bases from J, the junction contained 9 bases not matched to a gene. There are 16 residues in the CDR3. The CDR3 loop is CASSYGGTGVQYEQFF. In DNA, the CDR3 is TGTGCCAGCAGTTACGGTGGGACAGGGGTACAATATGAGCAGTTCTTC.

About this clone: Other DNA sequences from this sample encode an identical CDR3 as well. The chain recombines TRBV5-1 with TRBJ1-3; the D gene is possibly TRBD1 (6 bases). The CDR3 totals 13 residues. V was shortened by 4 bases and J by 4 bases, with 9 bases between the two germline ends. Germline V gene sequence: CDR1 SGHRS, CDR2 YFSETQ. CDR3 nucleotide sequence: TGCGCCAGCAGCCTTGACAGGGGAAACACCATATATTTT. Amino acids: CASSLDRGNTIYF.

This chain joins TRBV27 and TRBJ2-2; TRBD1 agrees at 8 bases. From germline, CDR1 is MNHEY and CDR2 SMNVEV (reference sequence). This CDR3 spans 14 amino acids. The V gene end was trimmed by 7 bases and the J gene end by 3 bases; junction bases not matched to a gene: 4. The CDR3 loop reads CASTRTGHTGELFF. In DNA form, the CDR3 reads TGTGCCAGCACCCGGACAGGGCACACCGGGGAGCTGTTTTTT.

This chain links TRBV9 with TRBJ1-2; D may be TRBD1 (6 bases). Trimming shortened V by 1 base and J by 7 bases, and 11 bases separated the two germline ends. CDR3 size: 13 residues. Germline assignment: CDR1 SGDLS and CDR2 YYNGEE. The CDR3 loop is CASSVNTQGGYTF. The CDR3 nucleotides read TGTGCCAGCAGCGTAAACACACAGGGTGGCTACACCTTC.

The chain uses TRBV6-6 and TRBJ2-7, with D perhaps TRBD1 (6 bases). There are 16 residues in the CDR3. Germline-derived CDR1 and CDR2 are MNHNY and SVGAGI (reference sequence). V lost 0 bases and J 3 bases, leaving 15 bases between the germline ends. The CDR3 DNA reads TGTGCCAGCAGTTACTCGACAGGAGATGACGGCTACGAGCAGTACTTC. This gives the protein CASSYSTGDDGYEQYF.

V usage is TRBV7-3 and J usage is TRBJ2-5; 7 bases are a match to TRBD2. The CDR3 has 13 residues. V lost 5 bases to trimming and J lost 5 bases; unmatched junction nucleotides: 5. Germline CDR1 reads SGHTA; CDR2 reads FQGTGA. The CDR3 DNA is TGTGCCAGCAGCCCCCTGGGGGGGGAGACCCAGTACTTC. Protein product: CASSPLGGETQYF. The full variable domain, its missing parts supplied by reference TRBV7-3 and TRBJ2-5, is GAGVSQTPSNKVTEKGKYVELRCDPISGHTALYWYRQSLGQGPEFLIYFQGTGAADDSGLPNDRFFAVRPEGSVSTLKIQRTERGDSAVYLCASSPLGGETQYFGPGTRLLVL.

J is TRBJ2-3 and V is TRBV28; D is possibly TRBD2 (5 bases). The V gene lost 5 bases and the J gene lost 6 bases, with 12 bases spanning the gap. This CDR3 comprises 13 residues. Germline assignment: CDR1 MDHEN and CDR2 SYDVKM. CDR3 loop: CASSGTSTDTQYF. The CDR3 coding sequence is TGTGCCAGCAGTGGAACTAGTACCGATACGCAGTATTTT.

The gene calls are TRBV21-1 and TRBJ2-6; the table gives TRBD1 as D, unverified against the DNA. TRBV21-1 is reported as a pseudogene. This CDR3 region has 20 residues. The CDR3 here is CASSKGQGGILSSGANVLTF. DNA for the CDR3: TGTGCCAGCAGCAAAGGGCAGGGGGGAATCCTAAGCTCTGGGGCCAACGTCCTGACTTTC.